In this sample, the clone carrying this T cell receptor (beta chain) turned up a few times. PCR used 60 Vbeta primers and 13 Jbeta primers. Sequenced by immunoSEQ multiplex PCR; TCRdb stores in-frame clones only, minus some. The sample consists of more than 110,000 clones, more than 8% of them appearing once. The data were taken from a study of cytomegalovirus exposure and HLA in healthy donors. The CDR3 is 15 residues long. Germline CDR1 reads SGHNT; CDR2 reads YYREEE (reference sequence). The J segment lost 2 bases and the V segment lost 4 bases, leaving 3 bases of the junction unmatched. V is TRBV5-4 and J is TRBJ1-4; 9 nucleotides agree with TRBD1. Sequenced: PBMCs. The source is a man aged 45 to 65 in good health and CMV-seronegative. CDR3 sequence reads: CASSIGQGTNEKLFF. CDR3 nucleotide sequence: TGTGCCAGCAGCATCGGACAGGGGACTAATGAAAAACTGTTTTTT.